This passage covers 4 T cell receptor beta chains from one sample sequenced in a study of blood T cell repertoires in COVID-19. The assay was immunoSEQ multiplex PCR, and TCRdb's table has in-frame clones only and misses some. Here the sample spans about 220,000 clones, around 85% being singletons. The specimen sequenced was peripheral blood. The source of these receptors is a woman in her 70s with COVID-19, enrolled during active disease.

This clone was observed once. The V call is TRBV6-5, the J call TRBJ1-1, with 7 bases that match TRBD1. In germline, CDR1 is MNHEY, CDR2 SVGAGI. V lost 5 bases, J lost 7 bases, and 7 bases stayed unmatched. The CDR3 length is 13 residues. CDR3 protein: CASSKTGWVEAFF. CDR3 DNA sequence: TGTGCCAGCAGTAAGACAGGGTGGGTTGAAGCTTTCTTT.

The chain employs TRBV25-1 and TRBJ2-5; possibly TRBD1 for D (5 bases). The CDR3 is 13 amino acids. Germline V gives CDR1 MGHDK, CDR2 SYGVNS. V was cut by 3 bases and J by 5 bases, with 10 bases left in between. The CDR3 sequence is CASSDQGRETQYF. The CDR3 DNA follows: TGTGCCAGCAGTGACCAGGGCCGGGAGACCCAGTACTTC.

This sequence joins TRBV7-9 and TRBJ2-1, with D possibly being TRBD2 (6 bases). Trimming removed 5 bases at V and 2 bases at J, with 16 bases between. The V gene's germline CDR1 is SEHNR and CDR2 FQNEAQ (reference sequence). The CDR3 has 16 residues. CDR3 in DNA: TGTGCCAGCAGCGCCCGCGGGACCCTCCCCTACAATGAGCAGTTCTTC. It encodes CASSARGTLPYNEQFF.

The chain is built from TRBV3-1 (or the pseudogene TRBV3-2) and TRBJ2-5, with TRBD1 matching over 7 bases. The germline gives CDR1 LGHDT, CDR2 YNNKEL (reference sequence). The CDR3 totals 14 residues. Trimming at V came to 2 bases and at J to 5 bases, leaving 5 bases not matched to a gene. Here the CDR3 reads CASSQFQGEETQYF. The CDR3 DNA reads TGTGCCAGCAGCCAATTCCAGGGGGAGGAGACCCAGTACTTC.